The T cell receptor (beta chain) under discussion was sequenced for a study of cytomegalovirus exposure and HLA in healthy donors. PCR amplification relied on 60 Vbeta primers (plus 13 Jbeta primers). Produced via immunoSEQ multiplex PCR; TCRdb's table is partial and in-frame only. The sample consists of some 100,000 clones, around three quarters of them appearing once. This clone has a handful of counts. Its antigen is not known. The study sampled nominally healthy donors, though unrecorded immune exposures were likely. V was clipped by 6 bases and J by 15 bases, with 21 bases between them. The V gene's germline CDR1 is MNHNS and CDR2 SASEGT. There are 13 residues in the CDR3. Overall study results and limits: Available immune exposure information was restricted to CMV serostatus only.

Material: PBMCs. The sequence was obtained from a woman in her forties or fifties in good health and CMV-seropositive. The chain couples TRBV6-1 to TRBJ2-1; possibly TRBD1 for D (6 bases). The CDR3, as DNA: TGTGCCAGCAGCCCAGGGGCCCGCAGCTATCGGTTCTTC. This codes for CASSPGARSYRFF.